These 5 T cell receptor beta chains were sequenced from one sample in a study of beta chain features in type 1 diabetes. As every portion of the isolated RNA was reverse transcribed, the sequencing read expressed TCRB transcripts. Sequencing was performed with immunoSEQ multiplex PCR; in TCRdb, only in-frame clones are kept and a portion is missing. The sample consists of about 290,000 clones, 8% of them appearing once. Sequencing was performed on central memory CD4+ T cells from blood. All receptors derive from a woman under 30 in good health.

J is TRBJ2-5 and V is TRBV10-3; a possible D gene is TRBD1 (5 bases). The CDR3 totals 13 residues. Trimming removed 5 bases at V and 4 bases at J, with 11 bases between. Germline V gene sequence: CDR1 ENHRY, CDR2 SYGVKD. The chain's CDR3 is CAISRRDPETQYF. The DNA for the CDR3 is TGTGCCATCAGTCGCAGGGATCCAGAGACCCAGTACTTC.

The chain links TRBV2 to TRBJ1-1; TRBD1 might be the D (5 bases). The CDR3 is made up of 14 amino acids. Germline V gene data show CDR1 as SNHLY and CDR2 as FYNNEI. V dropped 5 bases and J dropped 4 bases, with 14 bases sitting between them. The CDR3 DNA reads TGTGCCAGCAGTAAATCCCAGGGAGGCACTGAAGCTTTCTTT. It encodes CASSKSQGGTEAFF.

The rearrangement joins TRBV11-3 to TRBJ2-3, with TRBD2 matching over 11 bases. CDR3 size: 15 residues. V was clipped by 4 bases and J by 6 bases; unmatched bases: 6. Germline-derived CDR1 and CDR2 are SGHNT and YENEEA. In DNA, the CDR3 is TGTGCCAGCAGCTACCTAGCGGGAGGAGGGGATACGCAGTATTTT. The encoded protein is CASSYLAGGGDTQYF.

V is TRBV6-5 and J is TRBJ2-3; weak D call: TRBD2 (7 bases). Germline V lookup: CDR1 MNHEY, CDR2 SVGAGI. The CDR3 covers 16 residues. V dropped 0 bases and J dropped 5 bases, with 15 bases sitting between them. The CDR3 loop reads CASSYSGGGAGDTQYF. Here the CDR3 DNA reads TGTGCCAGCAGTTACTCTGGCGGGGGCGCAGGAGATACGCAGTATTTT.

CDR3 DNA: TGTGCCAGCCAGACAGGGTGGCAGAATCAGCCCCAGCATTTT. Protein: CASQTGWQNQPQHF. J is TRBJ1-5 and V is TRBV2; TRBD1 matches 7 bases. Germline V lookup: CDR1 SNHLY, CDR2 FYNNEI. V dropped 8 bases and J dropped 4; count of bases not matched to a gene: 8. The CDR3 has 14 amino acids.